This paragraph covers one T cell receptor (beta chain) sequence. The target antigen is unknown. The sample belongs to a study of neoadjuvant nivolumab and ipilimumab in lung cancer. Measured with immunoSEQ multiplex PCR; TCRdb has only the in-frame clones, and not every one. The table has approximately 6,800 clones, roughly 88% seen once. V dropped 6 bases and J dropped 0 bases, with 11 bases sitting between them. This CDR3 has 14 residues. CDR1 LGHNA and CDR2 YSLEER come from the germline V gene. Study observations and caveats: Pretherapy blood TCR richness correlated positively with resected tumor richness.

The chain carries TRBV4-3 and TRBJ1-1; tentatively, D is TRBD1 (5 bases). Sample: tumor tissue, taken after neoadjuvant nivolumab, alone or with ipilimumab, at or shortly before surgery. This clonotype was obtained from an adult with non-small cell lung cancer. DNA of the CDR3: TGCGCCAGCAGAATTCAGGGCGTGAACACTGAAGCTTTCTTT. Residues: CASRIQGVNTEAFF.